Listed below are T cell receptor beta chains from one sample, sequenced in a study of blood T cell repertoires in COVID-19. Data came from immunoSEQ multiplex PCR; TCRdb stores just in-frame clones and leaves some out. The sample carries roughly 250,000 clones, 80% to 95% recorded once. The sequenced sample consisted of peripheral blood. These receptors were collected from a person aged 18 to 35 with COVID-19, enrolled during active disease. Both conserved end residues are part of each CDR3. The order of the fields is CDR3 length, D gene, clone size, J gene, V gene, CDR3 protein, CDR3 DNA. The D gene is left open where the match is weak. The size field is filled for only some rows; it gives once, few, many or a size class.

cdr3_length: 14; d_call: TRBD1; clone_size: -; j_call: TRBJ2-3; v_call: TRBV5-1; cdr3_aa: CASSWTGVADTQYF; cdr3_nt: TGCGCCAGCAGCTGGACAGGGGTGGCAGATACGCAGTATTTT
cdr3_length: 15; d_call: TRBD2; clone_size: -; j_call: TRBJ2-5; v_call: TRBV3-1/TRBV3-2; cdr3_aa: CASSYRTSGSGPLYF; cdr3_nt: TGTGCCAGCAGTTACAGGACTAGCGGGTCCGGACCCCTTTACTTC
cdr3_length: 16; d_call: TRBD2; clone_size: -; j_call: TRBJ2-2; v_call: TRBV3-1/TRBV3-2; cdr3_aa: CASSQVFREGPGELFF; cdr3_nt: TGTGCCAGCAGCCAAGTTTTCAGGGAGGGTCCCGGGGAGCTGTTTTTT
cdr3_length: 17; d_call: -; clone_size: -; j_call: TRBJ1-2; v_call: TRBV6-2/TRBV6-3; cdr3_aa: CASSYSSRGENNYGYTF; cdr3_nt: TGTGCCAGCAGTTACTCGTCCCGGGGGGAGAATAACTATGGCTACACCTTC
cdr3_length: 13; d_call: -; clone_size: -; j_call: TRBJ2-2; v_call: TRBV18; cdr3_aa: CASSPVATGELFF; cdr3_nt: TGTGCCAGCTCACCAGTAGCGACCGGGGAGCTGTTTTTT
cdr3_length: 14; d_call: -; clone_size: -; j_call: TRBJ2-7; v_call: TRBV27; cdr3_aa: CASRLDSRSYEQYF; cdr3_nt: TGTGCCAGCAGGCTCGACAGCCGCTCCTACGAGCAGTACTTC
cdr3_length: 15; d_call: -; clone_size: -; j_call: TRBJ1-5; v_call: TRBV6-4; cdr3_aa: CASIRDFDSNQPQHF; cdr3_nt: TGTGCCAGCATCCGGGACTTTGATAGCAATCAGCCCCAGCATTTT
cdr3_length: 16; d_call: TRBD2; clone_size: once; j_call: TRBJ2-1; v_call: TRBV4-1; cdr3_aa: CASSQVLAGRYNEQFF; cdr3_nt: TGCGCCAGCAGCCAAGTGCTAGCGGGACGATACAATGAGCAGTTCTTC
cdr3_length: 14; d_call: -; clone_size: -; j_call: TRBJ1-2; v_call: TRBV12-5; cdr3_aa: CASGLVGGGRGAIF; cdr3_nt: TGTGCTAGTGGTTTGGTAGGGGGAGGGAGGGGTGCCATCTTC
cdr3_length: 13; d_call: -; clone_size: -; j_call: TRBJ1-1; v_call: TRBV5-1; cdr3_aa: CASSWYRHTEAFF; cdr3_nt: TGCGCCAGCAGCTGGTACAGACACACTGAAGCTTTCTTT
cdr3_length: 15; d_call: TRBD2; clone_size: -; j_call: TRBJ2-1; v_call: TRBV16; cdr3_aa: CASSQWSSGENEQFF; cdr3_nt: TGTGCCAGCAGCCAATGGTCTAGCGGCGAAAATGAGCAGTTCTTC
cdr3_length: 17; d_call: -; clone_size: -; j_call: TRBJ2-1; v_call: TRBV7-8; cdr3_aa: CASSLGYSQLGDNEQFF; cdr3_nt: TGTGCCAGCAGCTTAGGGTACTCACAGCTGGGCGACAATGAGCAGTTCTTC
cdr3_length: 16; d_call: -; clone_size: once; j_call: TRBJ2-7; v_call: TRBV28; cdr3_aa: CASSYTRGRPSYEQYF; cdr3_nt: TGTGCCAGCAGCTATACCAGGGGACGACCATCCTACGAGCAGTACTTC
cdr3_length: 12; d_call: -; clone_size: -; j_call: TRBJ2-1; v_call: TRBV20-1; cdr3_aa: CSASTSYNEQFF; cdr3_nt: TGCAGTGCTAGTACTTCCTACAATGAGCAGTTCTTC
cdr3_length: 15; d_call: TRBD1; clone_size: -; j_call: TRBJ1-6; v_call: TRBV10-3; cdr3_aa: CAISDRQGRGSPLHF; cdr3_nt: TGTGCCATCAGTGATCGACAGGGCAGAGGATCACCCCTCCACTTT
cdr3_length: 14; d_call: -; clone_size: -; j_call: TRBJ2-4; v_call: TRBV10-3; cdr3_aa: CAISEDPDSFPEYF; cdr3_nt: TGTGCCATCAGTGAGGATCCGGACAGTTTCCCAGAGTACTTC
cdr3_length: 15; d_call: -; clone_size: -; j_call: TRBJ1-2; v_call: TRBV5-6; cdr3_aa: CASSFGLSNLYGYTF; cdr3_nt: TGTGCCAGCAGCTTTGGCTTATCCAATCTCTATGGCTACACCTTC
cdr3_length: 12; d_call: -; clone_size: once; j_call: TRBJ1-5; v_call: TRBV7-9; cdr3_aa: CASSTGWGFQHF; cdr3_nt: TGTGCCAGCAGTACAGGGTGGGGTTTCCAGCATTTT
cdr3_length: 14; d_call: TRBD1; clone_size: once; j_call: TRBJ1-4; v_call: TRBV10-3; cdr3_aa: CAIGETGGIEKLFF; cdr3_nt: TGTGCCATCGGCGAGACAGGGGGCATTGAAAAACTGTTTTTT
cdr3_length: 13; d_call: -; clone_size: -; j_call: TRBJ2-5; v_call: TRBV19; cdr3_aa: CASSIWGRETQYF; cdr3_nt: TGTGCCAGTAGTATCTGGGGGCGGGAGACCCAGTACTTC
cdr3_length: 15; d_call: -; clone_size: -; j_call: TRBJ1-6; v_call: TRBV6-1; cdr3_aa: CASSEAQGRYSPLHF; cdr3_nt: TGTGCCAGCAGTGAAGCGCAGGGAAGGTATTCACCCCTCCACTTT
cdr3_length: 13; d_call: TRBD1; clone_size: -; j_call: TRBJ1-2; v_call: TRBV7-9; cdr3_aa: CASSPRQGDGYTF; cdr3_nt: TGTGCCAGCAGCCCACGACAGGGGGATGGCTACACCTTC
cdr3_length: 18; d_call: TRBD2; clone_size: once; j_call: TRBJ2-5; v_call: TRBV5-1; cdr3_aa: CASSFGSRGSGIQETQYF; cdr3_nt: TGCGCCAGCAGCTTTGGATCTCGGGGGAGCGGGATTCAAGAGACCCAGTACTTC
cdr3_length: 13; d_call: TRBD2; clone_size: few; j_call: TRBJ2-7; v_call: TRBV7-2; cdr3_aa: CASSSTSAGGQYF; cdr3_nt: TGTGCCAGCAGCTCCACCAGCGCGGGAGGGCAGTACTTC
cdr3_length: 17; d_call: TRBD2; clone_size: once; j_call: TRBJ2-7; v_call: TRBV5-1; cdr3_aa: CASSLGTSGQRTYEQYF; cdr3_nt: TGCGCCAGCAGCTTGGGCACTAGCGGGCAACGCACCTACGAGCAGTACTTC
cdr3_length: 15; d_call: TRBD1; clone_size: -; j_call: TRBJ1-4; v_call: TRBV18; cdr3_aa: CASSPSGTGDKKLFF; cdr3_nt: TGTGCCAGCTCACCCTCCGGGACAGGGGACAAAAAACTGTTTTTT
cdr3_length: 15; d_call: TRBD1; clone_size: -; j_call: TRBJ2-3; v_call: TRBV5-8; cdr3_aa: CASSFGQGPTDTQYF; cdr3_nt: TGTGCCAGCAGCTTCGGACAGGGCCCCACAGATACGCAGTATTTT
cdr3_length: 13; d_call: -; clone_size: -; j_call: TRBJ2-1; v_call: TRBV12-3/TRBV12-4; cdr3_aa: CASSFYGGNEQFF; cdr3_nt: TGTGCCAGCAGTTTCTATGGAGGCAATGAGCAGTTCTTC
cdr3_length: 16; d_call: -; clone_size: -; j_call: TRBJ1-5; v_call: TRBV7-9; cdr3_aa: CASSSQGPPGNQPQHF; cdr3_nt: TGTGCCAGCAGCTCACAGGGACCGCCGGGCAATCAGCCCCAGCATTTT
cdr3_length: 13; d_call: TRBD1; clone_size: few; j_call: TRBJ1-2; v_call: TRBV4-1; cdr3_aa: CASSHTGEDGYTF; cdr3_nt: TGCGCCAGCAGCCATACAGGGGAGGATGGCTACACCTTC
cdr3_length: 14; d_call: TRBD1; clone_size: -; j_call: TRBJ2-2; v_call: TRBV7-2; cdr3_aa: CASSFTGGAGELFF; cdr3_nt: TGTGCCAGCAGCTTTACAGGGGGCGCCGGGGAGCTGTTTTTT
cdr3_length: 13; d_call: TRBD1; clone_size: -; j_call: TRBJ1-5; v_call: TRBV6-5; cdr3_aa: CASSSTGPQPQHF; cdr3_nt: TGTGCCAGCAGTTCGACAGGGCCACAGCCCCAGCATTTT
cdr3_length: 14; d_call: TRBD2; clone_size: -; j_call: TRBJ2-3; v_call: TRBV28; cdr3_aa: CASSALAGADTQYF; cdr3_nt: TGTGCCAGCAGTGCCCTAGCGGGAGCTGATACGCAGTATTTT
cdr3_length: 16; d_call: -; clone_size: -; j_call: TRBJ2-5; v_call: TRBV4-1; cdr3_aa: CASSQDVGDHGETQYF; cdr3_nt: TGCGCCAGCAGCCAAGATGTCGGAGACCACGGAGAGACCCAGTACTTC
cdr3_length: 17; d_call: -; clone_size: once; j_call: TRBJ1-4; v_call: TRBV4-1; cdr3_aa: CASSQHEQGGTGEKLFF; cdr3_nt: TGCGCCAGCAGCCAACATGAGCAGGGAGGGACGGGTGAAAAACTGTTTTTT
cdr3_length: 15; d_call: TRBD1; clone_size: -; j_call: TRBJ1-5; v_call: TRBV6-2/TRBV6-3; cdr3_aa: CASSVGTDSNQPQHF; cdr3_nt: TGTGCCAGCAGTGTGGGGACAGATAGCAATCAGCCCCAGCATTTT
cdr3_length: 15; d_call: -; clone_size: -; j_call: TRBJ1-4; v_call: TRBV28; cdr3_aa: CASSSPGIVSEKLFF; cdr3_nt: TGTGCCAGCAGTTCTCCGGGGATAGTTAGTGAAAAACTGTTTTTT
cdr3_length: 13; d_call: TRBD2; clone_size: -; j_call: TRBJ2-1; v_call: TRBV5-4; cdr3_aa: CASSLSQAGEQFF; cdr3_nt: TGTGCCAGCAGCTTGAGTCAAGCGGGAGAGCAGTTCTTC
cdr3_length: 14; d_call: TRBD2; clone_size: -; j_call: TRBJ2-7; v_call: TRBV27; cdr3_aa: CASSFTSGLYEQYF; cdr3_nt: TGTGCCAGCAGTTTTACTAGCGGTTTATACGAGCAGTACTTC
cdr3_length: 13; d_call: -; clone_size: -; j_call: TRBJ1-2; v_call: TRBV6-2/TRBV6-3; cdr3_aa: CASSYSATPTCTF; cdr3_nt: TGTGCCAGCAGTTACTCAGCGACCCCCACCTGCACCTTC
cdr3_length: 15; d_call: -; clone_size: few; j_call: TRBJ1-5; v_call: TRBV24-1; cdr3_aa: CATSEDDRPNQPQHF; cdr3_nt: TGTGCCACCAGTGAGGATGACAGGCCGAATCAGCCCCAGCATTTT
cdr3_length: 15; d_call: TRBD2; clone_size: -; j_call: TRBJ2-7; v_call: TRBV7-2; cdr3_aa: CASSWLAGGPDEQYF; cdr3_nt: TGTGCCAGCAGCTGGCTAGCGGGAGGGCCCGACGAGCAGTACTTC
cdr3_length: 11; d_call: -; clone_size: -; j_call: TRBJ2-1; v_call: TRBV9; cdr3_aa: CASSSDNEQFF; cdr3_nt: TGTGCCAGCAGCTCTGACAATGAGCAGTTCTTC
cdr3_length: 14; d_call: -; clone_size: -; j_call: TRBJ1-3; v_call: TRBV28; cdr3_aa: CASSLFSSGNTIYF; cdr3_nt: TGTGCCAGCAGTTTATTTAGCTCTGGAAACACCATATATTTT
cdr3_length: 16; d_call: -; clone_size: -; j_call: TRBJ1-5; v_call: TRBV9; cdr3_aa: CASSVATGITHQPQHF; cdr3_nt: TGTGCCAGCAGCGTAGCTACAGGGATTACCCATCAGCCCCAGCATTTT
cdr3_length: 13; d_call: -; clone_size: -; j_call: TRBJ1-2; v_call: TRBV12-3/TRBV12-4; cdr3_aa: CASTPQGSYGYTF; cdr3_nt: TGTGCCAGCACCCCACAGGGTTCCTATGGCTACACCTTC
cdr3_length: 16; d_call: TRBD1; clone_size: -; j_call: TRBJ1-5; v_call: TRBV7-9; cdr3_aa: CASSFSTGGTNQPQHF; cdr3_nt: TGTGCCAGCAGCTTTTCCACAGGGGGCACCAATCAGCCCCAGCATTTT
cdr3_length: 15; d_call: -; clone_size: -; j_call: TRBJ2-2; v_call: TRBV12-5; cdr3_aa: CASGLGGGRTGELFF; cdr3_nt: TGTGCTAGTGGTTTGGGAGGAGGTCGGACCGGGGAGCTGTTTTTT
cdr3_length: 16; d_call: -; clone_size: -; j_call: TRBJ1-5; v_call: TRBV6-5; cdr3_aa: CASSSGQQYSNQPQHF; cdr3_nt: TGTGCCAGCAGTTCTGGACAGCAGTATAGCAATCAGCCCCAGCATTTT
cdr3_length: 15; d_call: -; clone_size: -; j_call: TRBJ2-7; v_call: TRBV4-2; cdr3_aa: CASSSVGIPGYEQYF; cdr3_nt: TGTGCCAGCAGCTCTGTTGGGATCCCGGGGTACGAGCAGTACTTC